What follows describes a single TCR beta chain. CDR1 is MNHNY and CDR2 is SVGAGI in the germline V gene (reference sequence). The length of the CDR3 is 16 residues. Trimming left V 6 bases short and J 1 base short, with 19 bases between. Only in-frame clones appear in the TCRdb table, and some are missing; sequencing was by immunoSEQ multiplex PCR. The repertoire holds around 650,000 clones, with about 96% as singletons. CD8 cells classed as naive were CD45RO-negative and positively selected for CCR7, excluding terminally differentiated effector memory CD45RA+ cells. This specimen belongs to a study of shared clonotypes between healthy human individuals.

This chain links TRBV6-6 with TRBJ2-7; perhaps TRBD2 as D (6 bases). The sequencing input was naive CD8+ T cells sorted from blood. The source of this sequence is a woman in her twenties or thirties in good health. The chain's CDR3 is CASRTRGGKGSYEQYF. Here the CDR3 DNA reads TGTGCCAGCAGAACGCGGGGCGGCAAAGGATCCTACGAGCAGTACTTC.